This record concerns one T cell receptor (beta chain) sequence. CDR3 length equals 16 residues. The V gene end was trimmed by 0 bases and the J gene end by 2 bases; junction bases not matched to a gene: 3. The germline V gene encodes CDR1 LGHNA and CDR2 YSLEER. The assay was immunoSEQ multiplex PCR, and TCRdb's table has in-frame clones only and misses some. The repertoire holds over 250,000 clones, with 83% as singletons. This record belongs to a study of blood T cell repertoires in COVID-19. Sequencing used peripheral blood. This TCR was sampled from a woman in her forties or fifties who had recovered from COVID-19. The chain couples TRBV4-3 to TRBJ1-5, with TRBD1 identical over 8 bases. CDR3 nucleotides: TGCGCCAGCAGCCAAGAGGCAGGGGGCGGCAATCAGCCCCAGCATTTT. This sequence encodes CASSQEAGGGNQPQHF.